These 27 T cell receptor beta chains originate from one sample sequenced in a study of CD8 T cells in Susac syndrome. Reverse transcription used about 0.5 to 1 ug RNA and random hexamers. TCRdb redid the calling of the immunoSEQ multiplex PCR reads with MiXCR, one entry per CDR3 protein. The top ten hold about 0.9% of the sample, which has 65,000 to 95,000 distinct CDR3 sequences, 94% seen once. The sequenced material came from CD8+ T cells from PBMCs. The receptors were gathered from a human donor with Susac syndrome.

The V gene is TRBV7-9, the J gene TRBJ2-7; perhaps D is TRBD1 or TRBD2 (5 bases each). Germline lookup yields CDR1 SEHNR and CDR2 FQNEAQ (reference sequence). Deletions cut 1 base from V and 2 bases from J, with 9 bases between. This CDR3 comprises 14 residues. The CDR3 loop reads CASSLGDGTYEQYF. The CDR3 region has the DNA TGTGCCAGCAGCTTAGGGGACGGGACCTACGAGCAGTACTTC.

The chain links TRBV27 to TRBJ1-1; a weak D match, TRBD1 (6 bases). This CDR3 comprises 15 residues. Trimming removed 5 bases at V and 0 bases at J, with 13 bases between. Germline V CDR1 and CDR2: MNHEY, SMNVEV (reference sequence). The CDR3 nucleotides read TGTGCCAGCAGTGCCAACAGGGCAGTGAACACTGAAGCTTTCTTT. This sequence encodes CASSANRAVNTEAFF.

The J gene is TRBJ2-7, the V gene TRBV7-8; no reliable D call. V shed 2 bases and J shed 5 bases, with 10 bases lying between them. The CDR3 spans 13 residues. Germline V CDR1 and CDR2: SGHVS, FQNEAQ. CDR3 DNA sequence: TGTGCCAGCAGCTTAAGGAAACGGGACGAGCAGTACTTC. The encoded protein is CASSLRKRDEQYF. Full variable domain (outside the CDR3, taken from reference TRBV7-8 and TRBJ2-7): GAGVSQSPRYKVAKRGQDVALRCDPISGHVSLFWYQQALGQGPEFLTYFQNEAQLDKSGLPSDRFFAERPEGSVSTLKIQRTQQEDSAVYLCASSLRKRDEQYFGPGTRLTVT.

The rearrangement uses TRBV28 and TRBJ2-7; the D is unclear. V was shortened by 11 bases and J by 2 bases, with 16 bases between the two germline ends. Germline V CDR1 and CDR2: MDHEN, SYDVKM. This CDR3 region has 13 residues. For the CDR3, the DNA is TGTGCCGTTGAAGGTCGGGTCACCTACGAGCAGTACTTC. Translating it yields CAVEGRVTYEQYF.

This sequence joins TRBV27 and TRBJ1-2; TRBD1 agrees at 7 bases. V was clipped by 4 bases and J by 7 bases; unmatched bases: 12. This CDR3 has 15 amino acids. Germline V CDR1 and CDR2: MNHEY, SMNVEV (reference sequence). The CDR3 loop is CASSSGQQGFRGYTF. The CDR3 nucleotides read TGTGCCAGCAGTTCAGGTCAACAGGGGTTCCGTGGCTACACCTTC.

The genes are TRBV20-1 and TRBJ2-7, with D tentatively TRBD1 (6 bases). V lost 1 base and J 2 bases, leaving 15 bases between the germline ends. The CDR3 runs to 15 residues. In germline, CDR1 is DFQATT, CDR2 SNEGSKA (reference sequence). The CDR3 bases are TGCAGTGCTAGAGCCTCTGAGGGGGTAACCTACGAGCAGTACTTC. This translates into CSARASEGVTYEQYF.

The genes are TRBV5-6 and TRBJ2-1; D not resolved. V lost 2 bases, J lost 1 base, and 7 bases lay in between. CDR1 and CDR2 (germline): SGHDT, YYEEEE. There are 14 residues in the CDR3. CDR3 DNA sequence: TGTGCCAGCAGCTTCTTAGGGTCCTACAATGAGCAGTTCTTC. As protein: CASSFLGSYNEQFF.

V and J are TRBV14 and TRBJ2-5; tentative D call: TRBD2 (6 bases). Trimming pared 0 bases from V and 5 bases from J, leaving 31 bases between. Germline V gene sequence: CDR1 SGHDN, CDR2 FVKESK. The CDR3 covers 21 residues. CDR3 sequence (DNA): TGTGCCAGCAGCCAAGAAAATTTGGAGGGCTTGGAGCGTTTCTCCTGGGAGACCCAGTACTTC. It translates to CASSQENLEGLERFSWETQYF.

This chain joins TRBV10-3 and TRBJ2-5; D is ambiguous. Deletions cut 6 bases from V and 1 base from J, with 9 bases between. Germline assignment: CDR1 ENHRY and CDR2 SYGVKD. The CDR3 is made up of 13 amino acids. This CDR3 reads CAISTGLQETQYF. The CDR3 coding sequence is TGTGCCATCAGCACGGGCCTCCAAGAGACCCAGTACTTC.

This clonotype occurred once. The J gene is TRBJ2-7, the V gene TRBV14; D unresolved. The CDR3 is 13 residues long. CDR1 and CDR2 from the germline V gene are SGHDN and FVKESK. Trimming stripped 3 bases from V and 3 bases from J, with 9 bases between. The CDR3 bases are TGTGCCAGCAGCCAGCTGGATAACTACGAGCAGTACTTC. It yields the protein CASSQLDNYEQYF.

This chain uses TRBV6-2 or TRBV6-3 with TRBJ2-1; 10 bases are shared with TRBD2. The CDR3 contains 20 residues. Germline CDR1 MNHEY, CDR2 SVGEGT. The V and J ends lost 5 bases and 5 bases, in that order; junction bases with no gene match: 21. As DNA, the CDR3 is TGTGCCAGCAGTCACAGTCTTCCCGGGGCTAGCGGGAGTGCCCACAATGAGCAGTTCTTC. This encodes CASSHSLPGASGSAHNEQFF.

The CDR3 sequence is CSAREWAVEQYF. DNA of the CDR3: TGCAGTGCTAGAGAGTGGGCCGTAGAGCAGTACTTC. The chain carries TRBV20-1 and TRBJ2-7; D not certain. V lost 0 bases to trimming and J lost 7 bases, with 10 bases between them. The CDR3 covers 12 residues. Germline V gene data show CDR1 as DFQATT and CDR2 as SNEGSKA (reference sequence).

The chain has TRBV5-1 and TRBJ2-1; 8 bases fit TRBD1. Germline-derived CDR1 and CDR2 are SGHRS and YFSETQ. The CDR3 is made up of 16 amino acids. V shed 4 bases and J 7 bases; nucleotides not matched to a gene: 13. The CDR3 sequence is CASSPTEDRVANEQFF. The CDR3 region has the DNA TGCGCCAGCAGCCCGACCGAGGACAGGGTGGCGAATGAGCAGTTCTTC.

The V call is TRBV12-3 or TRBV12-4, the J call TRBJ2-2; TRBD2 might be the D (6 bases). This CDR3 contains 13 residues. Trimming pared 4 bases from V and 6 bases from J, leaving 9 bases between. CDR3 protein: CASSSGVAGELFF. CDR3 in DNA: TGTGCCAGCAGTTCGGGGGTGGCCGGGGAGCTGTTTTTT.

The chain recombines TRBV12-3 or TRBV12-4 with TRBJ1-6, with TRBD1 as a possible D gene (5 bases). The CDR3 loop spans 20 amino acids. Between the trimmed V and J ends, which lost 2 bases and 3 bases, there was a span of 23 bases. CDR3 amino acids: CASSLSPTWQGLYYNSPLHF. CDR3 DNA: TGTGCCAGCAGTTTATCCCCTACTTGGCAGGGACTGTACTATAATTCACCCCTCCACTTT.

This clonotype has just one count. The rearrangement links TRBV27 to TRBJ2-3, with D possibly TRBD1 on 6 matching bases. The V gene's germline CDR1 is MNHEY and CDR2 SMNVEV (reference sequence). V was clipped by 3 bases and J by 4 bases, with 8 bases between them. CDR3 size: 13 residues. The chain's CDR3 is CASSLGAPDTQYF. CDR3 nucleotides: TGTGCCAGCAGTTTGGGGGCACCAGATACGCAGTATTTT.

This clonotype was seen once. The J gene is TRBJ2-1, the V gene TRBV5-6; D gene unclear. This CDR3 has 15 residues. V was cut by 3 bases and J by 2 bases, with 12 bases left in between. The germline V gene has CDR1 SGHDT and CDR2 YYEEEE. CDR3 loop: CASSSSFFTYNEQFF. Here the CDR3 DNA reads TGTGCCAGCAGCTCCTCCTTTTTCACCTACAATGAGCAGTTCTTC. The variable domain in full, completed from reference TRBV5-6 and TRBJ2-1, reads DAGVTQSPTHLIKTRGQQVTLRCSPKSGHDTVSWYQQALGQGPQFIFQYYEEEERQRGNFPDRFSGHQFPNYSSELNVNALLLGDSALYLCASSSSFFTYNEQFFGPGTRLTVL.

V gene TRBV20-1 combines with J gene TRBJ2-7, with D perhaps matching TRBD2 (6 bases). Looked up from germline, CDR1 is DFQATT and CDR2 is SNEGSKA (reference sequence). Trimming left V 3 bases short and J 2 bases short, with 17 bases between. The CDR3 consists of 15 residues. CDR3 sequence (DNA): TGCAGTGCTAGGCGGGACTTCCGATCCACCTACGAGCAGTACTTC. It specifies CSARRDFRSTYEQYF.

V is TRBV27 and J is TRBJ2-5; D tentatively fits TRBD1 or TRBD2 (5 bases each). V gave up 8 bases and J gave up 0 bases, with 13 bases separating them. The germline V gene has CDR1 MNHEY and CDR2 SMNVEV (reference sequence). The CDR3 contains 14 residues. CDR3 amino acids: CASGLGRHQETQYF. DNA of the CDR3: TGTGCCAGCGGCCTGGGACGGCACCAAGAGACCCAGTACTTC.

The chain uses TRBV3-1 and TRBJ2-7, with 7 bases aligning to TRBD1. This CDR3 is 14 amino acids long. V was pared by 4 bases and J by 1 base, with 4 bases of the junction left unmatched. Per germline, CDR1 LGHDT and CDR2 YNNKEL (reference sequence). In DNA, the CDR3 is TGTGCCAGCAGCCCATACAGGGGATCCTACGAGCAGTACTTC. It codes for CASSPYRGSYEQYF.

The rearrangement joins TRBV5-1 to TRBJ2-7; 10 bases align to TRBD1. Germline V gene lookup returns CDR1 SGHRS and CDR2 YFSETQ. The V gene end was trimmed by 0 bases and the J gene end by 7 bases; junction bases not matched to a gene: 4. The CDR3 is 14 residues long. CDR3 nucleotide sequence: TGCGCCAGCAGCTTGGGGACAGGGGGGAAGGAGCAGTACTTC. Its protein is CASSLGTGGKEQYF. Using reference TRBV5-1 and TRBJ2-7 for the parts outside the CDR3, the full variable domain is KAGVTQTPRYLIKTRGQQVTLSCSPISGHRSVSWYQQTPGQGLQFLFEYFSETQRNKGNFPGRFSGRQFSNSRSEMNVSTLELGDSALYLCASSLGTGGKEQYFGPGTRLTVT.

This chain's CDR3 is CASSLDLGTGAEETQYF. As DNA, the CDR3 is TGTGCCAGCAGCTTAGATCTGGGAACAGGGGCCGAGGAGACCCAGTACTTC. This chain links TRBV11-2 with TRBJ2-5; TRBD1 matches at 7 bases. Germline V gene sequence: CDR1 SGHAT, CDR2 FQNNGV. The trim removed 0 bases at V and 5 bases at J, leaving 12 bases unmatched. CDR3 length: 17 residues.

The chain recombines TRBV2 with TRBJ2-3; TRBD2 matches 10 bases. Germline V gives CDR1 SNHLY, CDR2 FYNNEI. The V and J ends lost 11 bases and 2 bases, in that order; junction bases with no gene match: 10. The CDR3 runs 15 residues. CDR3 nucleotides: TGTGCCCCTCGAGGAACTAGCGGGGCCACAGATACGCAGTATTTT. It specifies CAPRGTSGATDTQYF.

This clonotype was found once. The CDR3 is CASSSWTSGGHRELFF. In DNA, the CDR3 is TGTGCCAGCAGTTCCTGGACTAGCGGGGGGCACCGGGAGCTGTTTTTT. This chain uses TRBV12-3 or TRBV12-4 with TRBJ2-2; 14 bases are shared with TRBD2. Trimming at V came to 4 bases and at J to 9 bases, leaving 7 bases not matched to a gene. CDR3 length: 16 amino acids.

The CDR3 region has the DNA TGTGCCAGCAGCCCCCGGACAGGGACGAACACCGGGGAGCTGTTTTTT. It codes for CASSPRTGTNTGELFF. The J gene is TRBJ2-2, the V gene TRBV9, with TRBD1 identical over 8 bases. The length of the CDR3 is 16 residues. Germline V CDR1 and CDR2: SGDLS, YYNGEE. V gave up 4 bases and J gave up 0 bases; unmatched junction bases: 5.

Written as DNA, the CDR3 is TGTGCCAGCAGCATGACCCCAGACACAGATACGCAGTATTTT. Translated, it gives CASSMTPDTDTQYF. The chain recombines TRBV28 with TRBJ2-3; D gene unclear. CDR3 length equals 14 residues. CDR1 MDHEN and CDR2 SYDVKM come from the germline V gene. Trimming cost V 6 bases and J 2 bases, with 12 bases left between them.

This clonotype occurred once. This chain links TRBV27 with TRBJ2-7, with 11 bases matching TRBD1. The trim removed 4 bases at V and 0 bases at J, leaving 2 bases unmatched. This CDR3 is 15 amino acids long. Germline CDR1 is MNHEY and CDR2 is SMNVEV (reference sequence). The CDR3 sequence is CASSWGTGGSYEQYF. CDR3 nucleotides: TGTGCCAGCAGTTGGGGGACAGGGGGCTCCTACGAGCAGTACTTC.